These T cell receptor beta chains were read from a single sample in a study of cytomegalovirus exposure and HLA in healthy donors. Sequencing was performed with immunoSEQ multiplex PCR; in TCRdb, only in-frame clones are kept and a portion is missing. Of under 200,000 clones listed, approximately 12% are singletons. The sample consisted of PBMCs. These receptors all come from a man aged 45-60 years in good health and CMV-seropositive. Each CDR3 is given with its conserved first and last residue. The D gene is left open where the match is weak. Clone size is shown for a subset of rows, as once, few, many or a class of expanded clone.

J: TRBJ2-1; D: NA; size: few; V: TRBV19; DNA: TGTGCCAGTAGTCCAAGAGGATACAATGAGCAGTTCTTC; CDR3: CASSPRGYNEQFF
J: TRBJ2-3; D: NA; size: NA; V: TRBV19; DNA: TGTGCCAGTAGTATAGCGGGGGAAGACACAGATACGCAGTATTTT; CDR3: CASSIAGEDTDTQYF
J: TRBJ2-1; D: TRBD1; size: few; V: TRBV7-9; DNA: TGTGCCAGCAGCACCCGGACAGGGGTCGGCAATGAGCAGTTCTTC; CDR3: CASSTRTGVGNEQFF
J: TRBJ1-1; D: NA; size: NA; V: TRBV11-2; DNA: TGTGCCAGCAGCATGCGGGGGTGGAACACTGAAGCTTTCTTT; CDR3: CASSMRGWNTEAFF
J: TRBJ2-5; D: TRBD2; size: few; V: TRBV7-9; DNA: TGTGCCAGCAGCTATGATTTTAGCGGGGGGCGAGAGACCCAGTACTTC; CDR3: CASSYDFSGGRETQYF
J: TRBJ1-1; D: TRBD1; size: NA; V: TRBV28; DNA: TGTGCCATAACAGGGGGCCCGAACACTGAAGCTTTCTTT; CDR3: CAITGGPNTEAFF
J: TRBJ2-7; D: NA; size: NA; V: TRBV7-8; DNA: TGTGCCAGCAGCTCAACGGAGGTTGTCTCCTACGAGCAGTACTTC; CDR3: CASSSTEVVSYEQYF
J: TRBJ1-2; D: NA; size: NA; V: TRBV6-1; DNA: TGTGGAATTGAGGCCACCCCTAACTATGGCTACACCTTC; CDR3: CGIEATPNYGYTF
J: TRBJ1-1; D: NA; size: NA; V: TRBV11-3; DNA: TGTGCCAGCAGCTTTCGGAACAGGGAAAAAGAGTCTGAAGCTTTCTTT; CDR3: CASSFRNREKESEAFF
J: TRBJ1-1; D: NA; size: NA; V: TRBV7-9; DNA: TGTGCCAGCAGCGGCGGGAGGGGAGAAGCTTTCTTT; CDR3: CASSGGRGEAFF
J: TRBJ2-3; D: NA; size: few; V: TRBV5-8; DNA: TGTGCCAGCCTCTACCGGGTCTTGGATACGCAGTATTTT; CDR3: CASLYRVLDTQYF
J: TRBJ2-1; D: TRBD2; size: few; V: TRBV15; DNA: TGTGCCACCAGCAGAGTGAATAGCGGGGGAAATGAGCAGTTCTTC; CDR3: CATSRVNSGGNEQFF
J: TRBJ2-7; D: TRBD2; size: NA; V: TRBV5-4; DNA: TGTGCCAGCAGCTTAATGCCTAGCGGGGACCACGAGCAGTACTTC; CDR3: CASSLMPSGDHEQYF
J: TRBJ1-5; D: TRBD1; size: NA; V: TRBV6-6; DNA: TGTGCCAGCACCATGGACAGGGTTTCTCAGCCCCAGCATTTT; CDR3: CASTMDRVSQPQHF
J: TRBJ1-3; D: NA; size: NA; V: TRBV7-9; DNA: TGTGCCAGCAGCCTGGCGGAGGGCCACTCTGGAAACACCATATATTTT; CDR3: CASSLAEGHSGNTIYF
J: TRBJ1-5; D: NA; size: NA; V: TRBV28; DNA: TGTGCCAGCAGTTTCTGGGGGGGCAATCAGCCCCAGCATTTT; CDR3: CASSFWGGNQPQHF
J: TRBJ2-3; D: TRBD1; size: few; V: TRBV5-1; DNA: TGCGCCTGCAAAACAGGGGCTAGCACAGATACGCAGTATTTT; CDR3: CACKTGASTDTQYF